Listed below are T cell receptor beta chains from one sample, sequenced in a study of cytomegalovirus exposure and HLA in healthy donors. The assay was immunoSEQ multiplex PCR, and TCRdb's table has in-frame clones only and misses some. The table records over 150,000 clones, roughly 70% of them present only once. The source material was PBMCs. Receptor source: a woman in her forties or fifties in good health and CMV-seropositive. Both conserved end residues are part of each CDR3. A D gene is named only where the DNA matches it firmly. Clone size is stated in some rows and not others, as once, few, many or a class when expanded.

CDR3nt: TGTGCCAGCAGCCTGACAGGGTATGATGGCTACACCTTC; CDR3aa: CASSLTGYDGYTF; abundance: NA; v_gene: TRBV27; d_gene: TRBD1; j_gene: TRBJ1-2
CDR3nt: TGTGCCAGCACCCTGAATAGCGGGGTTGGGAATGAGCAGTTCTTC; CDR3aa: CASTLNSGVGNEQFF; abundance: NA; v_gene: TRBV9; d_gene: TRBD2; j_gene: TRBJ2-1
CDR3nt: TGTGCCAGCAGTTTATGGGGGGGGAACACTGAAGCTTTCTTT; CDR3aa: CASSLWGGNTEAFF; abundance: NA; v_gene: TRBV27; d_gene: NA; j_gene: TRBJ1-1
CDR3nt: TGTGCCAGCAGCGGGACAGGGGGCGAAGGGTATGGCTACACCTTC; CDR3aa: CASSGTGGEGYGYTF; abundance: NA; v_gene: TRBV13; d_gene: TRBD1; j_gene: TRBJ1-2
CDR3nt: TGTTCCAGCAGCTTTGGACAGGGGATGGGGGGCTCCTATAATTCACCCCTCCACTTT; CDR3aa: CSSSFGQGMGGSYNSPLHF; abundance: NA; v_gene: TRBV7-9; d_gene: TRBD1; j_gene: TRBJ1-6
CDR3nt: TGTGCCAGCAGCTTACAGGCGAACACTGAAGCTTTCTTT; CDR3aa: CASSLQANTEAFF; abundance: few; v_gene: TRBV11-1; d_gene: NA; j_gene: TRBJ1-1
CDR3nt: TGTGCCAGCAGTCAGACGGATGGAGCTTTCTTC; CDR3aa: CASSQTDGAFF; abundance: NA; v_gene: TRBV6-1; d_gene: NA; j_gene: TRBJ1-1
CDR3nt: TGTGCCAGCAGTTACTCGGGACATAGATACGAGCAGTACTTC; CDR3aa: CASSYSGHRYEQYF; abundance: NA; v_gene: TRBV6-6; d_gene: NA; j_gene: TRBJ2-7
CDR3nt: TGTGCCAGCAGCTCCCAGGACAACCCTGAAGCTTTCTTT; CDR3aa: CASSSQDNPEAFF; abundance: NA; v_gene: TRBV5-4; d_gene: NA; j_gene: TRBJ1-1
CDR3nt: TGTGCCAGCAGCTTAGAACCTAGGGGCGAGCAGTACTTC; CDR3aa: CASSLEPRGEQYF; abundance: NA; v_gene: TRBV11-1; d_gene: NA; j_gene: TRBJ2-7
CDR3nt: TGTGCCAGTAGGGCGGGACAGGGGAGGCATCAGCCCCAGCATTTT; CDR3aa: CASRAGQGRHQPQHF; abundance: NA; v_gene: TRBV19; d_gene: TRBD1; j_gene: TRBJ1-5
CDR3nt: TGTGCCAGCAGCCTAGGCAGGGAGAACACTGAAGCTTTCTTT; CDR3aa: CASSLGRENTEAFF; abundance: NA; v_gene: TRBV5-4; d_gene: NA; j_gene: TRBJ1-1
CDR3nt: TGTGCCATCAGTGAGGTAATGGGTCAGGCCAGTTTCTTT; CDR3aa: CAISEVMGQASFF; abundance: NA; v_gene: TRBV10-3; d_gene: NA; j_gene: TRBJ1-1
CDR3nt: TGTGCCAGCAGTAGGGTGTCTAGCGGGGGGACCGGGGAGCTGTTTTTT; CDR3aa: CASSRVSSGGTGELFF; abundance: NA; v_gene: TRBV27; d_gene: TRBD2; j_gene: TRBJ2-2
CDR3nt: TGTGCCAGCAGCCCGGGGATGGGGAACACTGAAGCTTTCTTT; CDR3aa: CASSPGMGNTEAFF; abundance: few; v_gene: TRBV7-9; d_gene: NA; j_gene: TRBJ1-1
CDR3nt: TGTGCCAGCAGCTACCGGACAGGGGTTTCACCCCTCCACTTT; CDR3aa: CASSYRTGVSPLHF; abundance: NA; v_gene: TRBV11-2; d_gene: TRBD1; j_gene: TRBJ1-6
CDR3nt: TGTGCCAGCAGCTTAGCAGGGGGCGCCTATGGCTACACCTTC; CDR3aa: CASSLAGGAYGYTF; abundance: NA; v_gene: TRBV7-9; d_gene: TRBD1; j_gene: TRBJ1-2
CDR3nt: TGTGCCAGCAGGCGGGACCGCGACGGGAACACTGAAGCTTTCTTT; CDR3aa: CASRRDRDGNTEAFF; abundance: few; v_gene: TRBV5-4; d_gene: NA; j_gene: TRBJ1-1
CDR3nt: TGTGCCAGCACCGGGACTAGCGGGGGGGAGACCCAGTACTTC; CDR3aa: CASTGTSGGETQYF; abundance: few; v_gene: TRBV7-9; d_gene: TRBD2; j_gene: TRBJ2-5
CDR3nt: TGTGCCAGAAGCCCCAAGTTGAGTCCTTCCTACAATGAGCAGTTCTTC; CDR3aa: CARSPKLSPSYNEQFF; abundance: NA; v_gene: TRBV5-3; d_gene: NA; j_gene: TRBJ2-1
CDR3nt: TGTGCCAGCAGCCAAGTGGGGCCCACCTCCGGTGAGCAGTTCTTC; CDR3aa: CASSQVGPTSGEQFF; abundance: NA; v_gene: TRBV4-2; d_gene: NA; j_gene: TRBJ2-1
CDR3nt: TGTGCCAGCAGTTGGGACAATCCTTCGTATTCACCCCTCCACTTT; CDR3aa: CASSWDNPSYSPLHF; abundance: NA; v_gene: TRBV6-5; d_gene: NA; j_gene: TRBJ1-6
CDR3nt: TGTGCCAGCAGCGCGGGATCTGCAACTAATGAAAAACTGTTTTTT; CDR3aa: CASSAGSATNEKLFF; abundance: few; v_gene: TRBV5-4; d_gene: NA; j_gene: TRBJ1-4
CDR3nt: TGTGCCAGCAGACCGACAGGGATCTATGGCTACACCTTC; CDR3aa: CASRPTGIYGYTF; abundance: NA; v_gene: TRBV7-9; d_gene: TRBD1; j_gene: TRBJ1-2
CDR3nt: TGTGCCAGCAGTGAAGGGGGACAGACCTACGAGCAGTACTTC; CDR3aa: CASSEGGQTYEQYF; abundance: NA; v_gene: TRBV6-1; d_gene: TRBD1; j_gene: TRBJ2-7
CDR3nt: TGTGCCAGCAGTGAAGCGATAAGGGGTTATGGCTACACCTTC; CDR3aa: CASSEAIRGYGYTF; abundance: once; v_gene: TRBV6-1; d_gene: NA; j_gene: TRBJ1-2
CDR3nt: TGTGCCAGCAGTGAAGCTCGTTTTCGGACAGGGTACAATCAGCCCCAGCATTTT; CDR3aa: CASSEARFRTGYNQPQHF; abundance: NA; v_gene: TRBV6-1; d_gene: TRBD1; j_gene: TRBJ1-5
CDR3nt: TGTGCCAGCAGTGCAAACTCGGGAAGAGGGAACACTGAAGCTTTCTTT; CDR3aa: CASSANSGRGNTEAFF; abundance: once; v_gene: TRBV2; d_gene: NA; j_gene: TRBJ1-1
CDR3nt: TGTGCCAGCAGCCAAGCGAAGGGACAGGTTAATCAGCCCCAGCATTTT; CDR3aa: CASSQAKGQVNQPQHF; abundance: NA; v_gene: TRBV4-2; d_gene: TRBD1; j_gene: TRBJ1-5
CDR3nt: TGCGCCAGCAGCTACTTCCACGGAGGTGAAGAGACCCAGTACTTC; CDR3aa: CASSYFHGGEETQYF; abundance: NA; v_gene: TRBV5-1; d_gene: NA; j_gene: TRBJ2-5
CDR3nt: TGCGCCAGCAGCACGGAGCGGGGGGGCACAGATACGCAGTATTTT; CDR3aa: CASSTERGGTDTQYF; abundance: NA; v_gene: TRBV5-1; d_gene: TRBD2; j_gene: TRBJ2-3
CDR3nt: TGTGCCAGCAGGGAAACAGGGACGGATAGCAATCAGCCCCAGCATTTT; CDR3aa: CASRETGTDSNQPQHF; abundance: NA; v_gene: TRBV6-6; d_gene: NA; j_gene: TRBJ1-5
CDR3nt: TGTGCCAGCTCACCACCGGGACATTGGAAGCAGTACTTC; CDR3aa: CASSPPGHWKQYF; abundance: NA; v_gene: TRBV18; d_gene: NA; j_gene: TRBJ2-7
CDR3nt: TGCGCCAGCAGCTTGGGCGGAAATAGCAATCAGCCCCAGCATTTT; CDR3aa: CASSLGGNSNQPQHF; abundance: once; v_gene: TRBV5-1; d_gene: NA; j_gene: TRBJ1-5
CDR3nt: TGCGCCAGCAGCTTGCAGGGGGGGAACACTGAAGCTTTCTTT; CDR3aa: CASSLQGGNTEAFF; abundance: NA; v_gene: TRBV5-1; d_gene: TRBD1; j_gene: TRBJ1-1
CDR3nt: TGTGCCAGCAGCCGGGGCCCGGGACTAGCGGTAAAGGGGGAGCTGTTTTTT; CDR3aa: CASSRGPGLAVKGELFF; abundance: NA; v_gene: TRBV11-2; d_gene: TRBD2; j_gene: TRBJ2-2
CDR3nt: TGCGCCAGCAGCTTGGAGGCAGGTTATCCTGGAAACACCATATATTTT; CDR3aa: CASSLEAGYPGNTIYF; abundance: NA; v_gene: TRBV5-1; d_gene: NA; j_gene: TRBJ1-3
CDR3nt: TGCGCCAGCAGCCAATCAGGGGGCGGGTACACTGAAGCTTTCTTT; CDR3aa: CASSQSGGGYTEAFF; abundance: NA; v_gene: TRBV4-1; d_gene: TRBD1; j_gene: TRBJ1-1
CDR3nt: TGTGCCAGCAGTCGGGGGGCTGAAGCTTTCTTT; CDR3aa: CASSRGAEAFF; abundance: NA; v_gene: TRBV6-1; d_gene: NA; j_gene: TRBJ1-1
CDR3nt: TGTGCCAGCTCACCACTTGGAGGATCAGGGGGGACTAACTATGGCTACACCTTC; CDR3aa: CASSPLGGSGGTNYGYTF; abundance: NA; v_gene: TRBV18; d_gene: TRBD1; j_gene: TRBJ1-2
CDR3nt: TGTGCCATCCGGGACTATCCCTACGAGCAGTACTTC; CDR3aa: CAIRDYPYEQYF; abundance: few; v_gene: TRBV6-1; d_gene: TRBD2; j_gene: TRBJ2-7
CDR3nt: TGCGCCAGCAGATCCGGGGTTGGGGGCGGCTATGGCTACACCTTC; CDR3aa: CASRSGVGGGYGYTF; abundance: NA; v_gene: TRBV10-2; d_gene: NA; j_gene: TRBJ1-2
CDR3nt: TGCAGCGTTGAAGGGCCGCGGGCTCAAGAGACCCAGTACTTC; CDR3aa: CSVEGPRAQETQYF; abundance: NA; v_gene: TRBV29-1; d_gene: NA; j_gene: TRBJ2-5
CDR3nt: TGTGCCTCGTCAGCAACTAGCGGGGGGGCCTACGAGCAGTACTTC; CDR3aa: CASSATSGGAYEQYF; abundance: NA; v_gene: TRBV30; d_gene: TRBD2; j_gene: TRBJ2-7
CDR3nt: TGTGCCAGCAGGTCGGGCGGGGGGGTTTCTCACGAGCAGTACTTC; CDR3aa: CASRSGGGVSHEQYF; abundance: NA; v_gene: TRBV5-4; d_gene: TRBD2; j_gene: TRBJ2-7
CDR3nt: TGTGCCACCTCCGCCGGAGGGGCGGGTGTGGGAGCTTTCTTT; CDR3aa: CATSAGGAGVGAFF; abundance: once; v_gene: TRBV27; d_gene: NA; j_gene: TRBJ1-1
CDR3nt: TGTGCCAGCAGCTTAGCGGGCACAGATACGCAGTATTTT; CDR3aa: CASSLAGTDTQYF; abundance: NA; v_gene: TRBV11-2; d_gene: NA; j_gene: TRBJ2-3
CDR3nt: TGCGCCAGCAGGAAGGGACAGGGCACAGATACGCAGTATTTT; CDR3aa: CASRKGQGTDTQYF; abundance: NA; v_gene: TRBV5-1; d_gene: TRBD1; j_gene: TRBJ2-3